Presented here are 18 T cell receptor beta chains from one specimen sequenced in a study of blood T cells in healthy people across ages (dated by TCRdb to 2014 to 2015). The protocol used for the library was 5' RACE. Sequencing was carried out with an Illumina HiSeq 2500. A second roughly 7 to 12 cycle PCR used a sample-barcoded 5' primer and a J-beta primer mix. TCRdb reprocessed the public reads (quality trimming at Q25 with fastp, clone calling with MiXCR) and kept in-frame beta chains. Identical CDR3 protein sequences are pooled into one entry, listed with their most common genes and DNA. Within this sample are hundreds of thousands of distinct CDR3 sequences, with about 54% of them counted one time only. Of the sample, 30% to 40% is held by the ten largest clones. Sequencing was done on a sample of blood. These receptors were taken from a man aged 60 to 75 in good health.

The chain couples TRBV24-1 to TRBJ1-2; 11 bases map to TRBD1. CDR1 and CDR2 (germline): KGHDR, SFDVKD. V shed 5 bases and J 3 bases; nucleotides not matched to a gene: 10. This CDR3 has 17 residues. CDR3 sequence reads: CATSAKKDRGRYYGYTF. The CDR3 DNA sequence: TGTGCCACCAGTGCCAAAAAGGACAGGGGGCGATACTATGGCTACACCTTC.

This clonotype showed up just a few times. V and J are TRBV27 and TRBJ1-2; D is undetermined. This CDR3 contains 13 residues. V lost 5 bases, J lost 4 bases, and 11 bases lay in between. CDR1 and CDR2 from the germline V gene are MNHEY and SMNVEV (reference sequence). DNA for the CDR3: TGTGCCAGCAGTCCACGCACGGCCTATGGCTACACCTTC. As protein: CASSPRTAYGYTF.

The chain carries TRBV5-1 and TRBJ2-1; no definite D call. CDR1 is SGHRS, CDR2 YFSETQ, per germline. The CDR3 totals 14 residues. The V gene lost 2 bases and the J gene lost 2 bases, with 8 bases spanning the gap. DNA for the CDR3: TGCGCCAGCAGCTTCGGAAATACCTACAATGAGCAGTTCTTC. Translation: CASSFGNTYNEQFF.

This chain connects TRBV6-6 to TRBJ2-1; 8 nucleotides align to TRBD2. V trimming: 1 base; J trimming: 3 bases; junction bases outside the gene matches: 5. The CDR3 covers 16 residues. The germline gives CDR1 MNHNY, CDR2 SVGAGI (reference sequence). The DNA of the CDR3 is TGTGCCAGCAGTTACTTCACTAGCGGAGTCTACAATGAGCAGTTCTTC. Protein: CASSYFTSGVYNEQFF.

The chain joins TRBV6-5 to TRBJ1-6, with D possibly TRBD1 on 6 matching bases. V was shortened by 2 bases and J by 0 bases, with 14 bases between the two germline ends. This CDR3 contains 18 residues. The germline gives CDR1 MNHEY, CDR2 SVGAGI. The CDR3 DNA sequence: TGTGCCAGCAGTTACCGCGGAGGGGGGTTCTCCTATAATTCACCCCTCCACTTT. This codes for CASSYRGGGFSYNSPLHF.

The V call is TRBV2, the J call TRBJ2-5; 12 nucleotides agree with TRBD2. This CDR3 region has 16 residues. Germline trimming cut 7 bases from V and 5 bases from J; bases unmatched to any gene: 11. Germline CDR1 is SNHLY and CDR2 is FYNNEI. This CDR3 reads CASNEGLAGGLETQYF. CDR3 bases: TGTGCCAGCAACGAAGGGCTAGCGGGGGGGCTGGAGACCCAGTACTTC.

CDR3 residues: CSAELVAKNIQYF. Written as DNA, the CDR3 is TGCAGCGCTGAGTTAGTAGCCAAAAACATTCAGTACTTC. The V and J genes are TRBV29-1 and TRBJ2-4; no reliable D call. The V gene's germline CDR1 is SQVTM and CDR2 ANQGSEA. V dropped 7 bases and J dropped 0 bases, with 10 bases sitting between them. The CDR3 sequence is 13 residues long.

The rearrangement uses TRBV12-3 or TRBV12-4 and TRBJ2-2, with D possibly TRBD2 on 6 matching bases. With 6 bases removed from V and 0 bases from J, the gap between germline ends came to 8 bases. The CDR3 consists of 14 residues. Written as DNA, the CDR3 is TGTGCCAGCAGGGGACTGGCGAACACCGGGGAGCTGTTTTTT. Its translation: CASRGLANTGELFF.

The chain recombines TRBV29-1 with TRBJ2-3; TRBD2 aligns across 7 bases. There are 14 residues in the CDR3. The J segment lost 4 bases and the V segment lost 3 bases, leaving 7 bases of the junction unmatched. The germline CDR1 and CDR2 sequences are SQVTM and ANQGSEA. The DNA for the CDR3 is TGCAGCGTTGAGCTTAGGGCGGGGGCAGATACGCAGTATTTT. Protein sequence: CSVELRAGADTQYF.

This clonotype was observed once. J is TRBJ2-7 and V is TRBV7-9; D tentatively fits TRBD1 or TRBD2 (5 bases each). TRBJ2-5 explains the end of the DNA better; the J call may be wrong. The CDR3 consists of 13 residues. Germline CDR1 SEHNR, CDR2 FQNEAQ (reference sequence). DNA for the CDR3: TGTGCCAGCAGCTTAATGAGGGGAGAGACCCAGTACTTC. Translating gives CASSLMRGETQYF.

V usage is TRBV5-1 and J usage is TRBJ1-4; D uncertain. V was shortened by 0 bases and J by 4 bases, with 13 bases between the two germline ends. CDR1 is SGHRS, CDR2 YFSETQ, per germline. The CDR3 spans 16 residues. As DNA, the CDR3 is TGCGCCAGCAGCTTGGGCCTCGCGGGGTTTAATGAAAAACTGTTTTTT. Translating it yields CASSLGLAGFNEKLFF.

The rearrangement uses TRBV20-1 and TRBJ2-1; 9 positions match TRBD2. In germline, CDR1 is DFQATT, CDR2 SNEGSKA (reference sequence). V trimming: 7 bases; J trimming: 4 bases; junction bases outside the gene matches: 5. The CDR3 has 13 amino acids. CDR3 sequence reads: CSGGGGTYNEQFF. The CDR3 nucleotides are TGCAGTGGCGGGGGGGGGACTTACAATGAGCAGTTCTTC.

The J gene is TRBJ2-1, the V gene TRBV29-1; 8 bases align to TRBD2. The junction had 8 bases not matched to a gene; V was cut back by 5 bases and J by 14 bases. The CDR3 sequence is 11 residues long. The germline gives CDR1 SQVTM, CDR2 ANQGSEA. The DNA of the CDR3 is TGCAGCGTTAGAGCCTCCGGGAGGGAGTTCTTC. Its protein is CSVRASGREFF.

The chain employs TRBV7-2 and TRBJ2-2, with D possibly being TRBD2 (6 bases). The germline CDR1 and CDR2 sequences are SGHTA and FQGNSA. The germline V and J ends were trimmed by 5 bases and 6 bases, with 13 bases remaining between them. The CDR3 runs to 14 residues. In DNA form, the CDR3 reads TGTGCCAGCAGCCCGAGACTAGTAGCCGGGGAGCTGTTTTTT. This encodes CASSPRLVAGELFF.

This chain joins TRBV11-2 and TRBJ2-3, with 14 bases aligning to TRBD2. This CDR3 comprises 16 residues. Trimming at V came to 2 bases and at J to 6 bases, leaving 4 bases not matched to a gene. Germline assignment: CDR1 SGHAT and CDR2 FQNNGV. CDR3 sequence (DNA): TGTGCCAGCAGCTTACGACTAGCGGGGGGGCGTGATACGCAGTATTTT. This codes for CASSLRLAGGRDTQYF.

DNA of the CDR3: TGCGCCAGCAGCCAAGATAGGGAGCAGCCCCAGCATTTT. Amino acid sequence: CASSQDREQPQHF. V usage is TRBV4-1 and J usage is TRBJ1-5; D not certain. The CDR3 consists of 13 residues. V was trimmed by 0 bases and J by 7 bases, leaving 7 bases between them. CDR1 is MGHRA and CDR2 is YSYEKL in the germline V gene.

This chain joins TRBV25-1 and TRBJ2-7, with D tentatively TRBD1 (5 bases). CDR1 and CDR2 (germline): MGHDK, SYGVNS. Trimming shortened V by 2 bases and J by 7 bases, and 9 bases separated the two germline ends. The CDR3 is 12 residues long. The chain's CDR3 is CASSEQGNEQYF. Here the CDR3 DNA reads TGTGCCAGCAGTGAACAGGGTAATGAGCAGTACTTC.

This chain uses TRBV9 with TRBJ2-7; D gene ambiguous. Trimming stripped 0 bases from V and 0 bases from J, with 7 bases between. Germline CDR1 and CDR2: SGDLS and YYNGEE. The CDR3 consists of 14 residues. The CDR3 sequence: CASSVEVSSYEQYF. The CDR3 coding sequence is TGTGCCAGCAGCGTAGAAGTTAGCTCCTACGAGCAGTACTTC.